Below, 29 T cell receptor beta chains from the same sample are listed, as sequenced in a study of T cell responses to AZD1222 COVID-19 vaccine. Profiled with immunoSEQ multiplex PCR; TCRdb holds only in-frame clones, not every one. The data show 150,000 to 200,000 clones, with approximately 89% seen just once and over 1.5% held by the top ten. The source material was peripheral blood, sampled 28 days after the second AZD1222 dose. All receptors come from an adult who received the AZD1222 COVID-19 vaccine.

The chain is built from TRBV5-6 and TRBJ1-2, with TRBD1 as a possible D gene (5 bases). The CDR3 loop spans 13 amino acids. V gave up 4 bases and J gave up 5 bases, with 12 bases separating them. Germline V CDR1 and CDR2: SGHDT, YYEEEE. The CDR3 region has the DNA TGTGCCAGCAGCCCTACAGGCCATTATGGCTACACCTTC. Its translation is CASSPTGHYGYTF.

The V gene is TRBV2, the J gene TRBJ2-7, with a weak D call TRBD2 (6 bases). This CDR3 has 14 amino acids. V lost 6 bases and J lost 3, with 15 bases in between. From germline, CDR1 is SNHLY and CDR2 FYNNEI. The CDR3 sequence: CASRKTGTFYEQYF. In nucleotides, the CDR3 is TGTGCCAGCAGAAAGACCGGGACTTTCTACGAGCAGTACTTC. Based on the CDR3 plus reference TRBV2 and TRBJ2-7, the full variable domain is EPEVTQTPSHQVTQMGQEVILRCVPISNHLYFYWYRQILGQKVEFLVSFYNNEISEKSEIFDDQFSVERPDGSNFTLKIRSTKLEDSAMYFCASRKTGTFYEQYFGPGTRLTVT.

J is TRBJ1-1 and V is TRBV5-1; no firm D call. This CDR3 has 14 residues. With 2 bases removed from V and 3 bases from J, the gap between germline ends came to 11 bases. Germline V gene sequence: CDR1 SGHRS, CDR2 YFSETQ. The CDR3 sequence is CASSFWGKDTEAFF. The CDR3 coding sequence is TGCGCCAGCAGCTTTTGGGGTAAGGACACTGAAGCTTTCTTT.

This rearrangement joins TRBV11-3 to TRBJ2-1; D is unclear. CDR1 and CDR2 from the germline V gene are SGHNT and YENEEA. The CDR3 is 11 residues long. Trimming removed 6 bases from V and 9 bases from J, with 9 bases in between. CDR3 coding DNA: TGTGCCAGCAGTCGCTGGGGTGAGCAGTTCTTC. As protein: CASSRWGEQFF.

The chain couples TRBV6-2 or TRBV6-3 to TRBJ1-6; D gene unclear. The CDR3 is 15 amino acids. V lost 5 bases, J lost 1 base, and 9 bases lay in between. Per the germline V gene, CDR1 is MNHEY and CDR2 is SVGEGT. CDR3 nucleotide sequence: TGTGCCAGCAGTCCGAGGGTTTCCTATAATTCACCCCTCCACTTT. This translates into CASSPRVSYNSPLHF.

The chain employs TRBV30 and TRBJ2-1, with D unresolved. The CDR3 is 15 amino acids. Germline lookup yields CDR1 GTSNPN and CDR2 SVGIG (reference sequence). V was pared by 2 bases and J by 0 bases, with 11 bases between. CDR3 loop: CAWSPYISSYNEQFF. The CDR3 DNA reads as TGTGCCTGGAGTCCATACATAAGCTCCTACAATGAGCAGTTCTTC.

This clone occurred once. This specimen includes other DNA sequences encoding the same CDR3. The chain links TRBV2 to TRBJ2-7, with 10 positions matching TRBD1. V trimming: 6 bases; J trimming: 3 bases; junction bases outside the gene matches: 2. Germline CDR1 is SNHLY and CDR2 is FYNNEI. The CDR3 totals 13 residues. CDR3 sequence reads: CASRTGGSYEQYF. DNA for the CDR3: TGTGCCAGCAGGACAGGGGGCAGCTACGAGCAGTACTTC.

This clone was observed a handful of times. The chain employs TRBV27 and TRBJ2-7, with D tentatively TRBD1 (6 bases). CDR1 and CDR2 (germline): MNHEY, SMNVEV (reference sequence). Between the trimmed V and J ends, which lost 8 bases and 2 bases, there was a span of 16 bases. The length of the CDR3 is 14 residues. In DNA, the CDR3 is TGTGCCAGCTCGGGGACACTCCGTCCCTACGAGCAGTACTTC. Translated: CASSGTLRPYEQYF.

This rearrangement joins TRBV7-9 to TRBJ2-3, with D maybe TRBD2 (7 bases). CDR3 size: 18 residues. CDR1 and CDR2 from the germline V gene are SEHNR and FQNEAQ (reference sequence). Trimming took off 6 bases at V and 1 base at J, with 23 bases between the two ends. CDR3 nucleotide sequence: TGTGCCAGCAGTTGGACAGAACTAGCGACCGGGGGCACAGATACGCAGTATTTT. This translates into CASSWTELATGGTDTQYF.

This clone was found once. The V and J genes are TRBV27 and TRBJ1-6; D gene uncertain. Looked up from germline, CDR1 is MNHEY and CDR2 is SMNVEV (reference sequence). This CDR3 comprises 16 residues. Trimming took off 4 bases at V and 4 bases at J, with 14 bases between the two ends. CDR3 region: CASSSRSNQYNSPLHF. Here the CDR3 DNA reads TGTGCCAGCAGTTCACGGAGCAATCAATATAATTCACCCCTCCACTTT.

The chain joins TRBV5-4 to TRBJ1-3, with D perhaps matching TRBD1 (5 bases). The CDR3 extends over 15 amino acids. In germline, CDR1 is SGHNT, CDR2 YYREEE (reference sequence). Trimming cost V 0 bases and J 2 bases, with 9 bases left between them. CDR3 DNA: TGTGCCAGCAGCTTGGGCAGGGACGCTGGAAACACCATATATTTT. It codes for CASSLGRDAGNTIYF.

The rearrangement links TRBV7-2 to TRBJ1-4; TRBD1 matches at 11 bases. Unmatched junction bases numbered 5, after V lost 5 bases and J lost 6 bases. Germline V gene lookup returns CDR1 SGHTA and CDR2 FQGNSA. The CDR3 is 15 residues long. CDR3 sequence reads: CASSRTGGEHEKLFF. CDR3 DNA: TGTGCCAGCAGCCGGACAGGGGGCGAACATGAAAAACTGTTTTTT.

V is TRBV3-1 (or the pseudogene TRBV3-2) and J is TRBJ1-2; no clear D gene. V was clipped by 5 bases and J by 8 bases, with 15 bases between them. There are 13 residues in the CDR3. Germline CDR1 and CDR2: LGHDT and YNNKEL (reference sequence). This CDR3 is CASSEASARGYTF. The DNA for the CDR3 is TGTGCCAGCAGCGAGGCGTCGGCTCGCGGCTACACCTTC.

V is TRBV7-3 and J is TRBJ1-1, with unresolved D. V lost 3 bases, J lost 1 base, and 6 bases lay in between. In germline, CDR1 is SGHTA, CDR2 FQGTGA. The CDR3 length is 13 residues. CDR3 coding DNA: TGTGCCAGCAGCTTCCCCGGGAACACTGAAGCTTTCTTT. The encoded protein is CASSFPGNTEAFF.

CDR3 protein: CASSSGTSGVTDTQYF. CDR3 DNA sequence: TGTGCCAGCAGCTCCGGGACTAGCGGGGTAACAGATACGCAGTATTTT. V gene TRBV11-2 combines with J gene TRBJ2-3; TRBD2 agrees at 13 bases. Germline V lookup: CDR1 SGHAT, CDR2 FQNNGV. J gave up 3 bases and V 4 bases, and 4 bases lay outside the gene matches. This CDR3 is 16 amino acids long.

V and J are TRBV25-1 and TRBJ1-4; D possibly corresponds to TRBD1 (6 bases). CDR3 size: 13 residues. Trimming pared 6 bases from V and 7 bases from J, leaving 12 bases between. Germline lookup yields CDR1 MGHDK and CDR2 SYGVNS. CDR3 in DNA: TGTGCCAGCAGCCAAGGGGGGGGTGAAAAACTGTTTTTT. Its protein is CASSQGGGEKLFF.

The chain couples TRBV18 to TRBJ1-3, with TRBD1 matching 10 bases. This CDR3 region has 15 residues. V lost 3 bases to trimming and J lost 2 bases; unmatched junction nucleotides: 1. Germline CDR1 and CDR2: KGHSH and LQKENI. The CDR3 DNA follows: TGTGCCAGCTCACCCGACAGGGGGCCTGGAAACACCATATATTTT. Residues: CASSPDRGPGNTIYF.

The genes are TRBV7-9 and TRBJ2-7, with TRBD1 matching over 8 bases. The junction had 1 base not matched to a gene; V was cut back by 3 bases and J by 6 bases. The CDR3 contains 12 residues. Per the germline V gene, CDR1 is SEHNR and CDR2 is FQNEAQ (reference sequence). Here the CDR3 reads CASSLTGVEQYF. Written as DNA, the CDR3 is TGTGCCAGCAGCTTGACAGGGGTCGAGCAGTACTTC.

This sequence joins TRBV7-6 and TRBJ2-2, with D hard to call. From germline, CDR1 is SGHVS and CDR2 FNYEAQ. V shed 4 bases and J shed 4 bases, with 10 bases lying between them. The CDR3 is 14 residues long. Here the CDR3 reads CASSSWVRTGELFF. CDR3 sequence (DNA): TGTGCCAGCAGCTCTTGGGTCCGCACCGGGGAGCTGTTTTTT. The variable domain in full, completed from reference TRBV7-6 and TRBJ2-2, reads GAGVSQSPRYKVTKRGQDVALRCDPISGHVSLYWYRQALGQGPEFLTYFNYEAQQDKSGLPNDRFSAERPEGSISTLTIQRTEQRDSAMYRCASSSWVRTGELFFGEGSRLTVL.

The chain uses TRBV5-1 and TRBJ1-2; D might be TRBD1 (5 bases). This CDR3 comprises 14 residues. Germline V gene lookup returns CDR1 SGHRS and CDR2 YFSETQ. Between the trimmed V and J ends, which lost 3 bases and 3 bases, there was a span of 12 bases. CDR3 coding DNA: TGCGCCAGCAGCTCCGGGGGGGTGGACTATGGCTACACCTTC. Translated, it gives CASSSGGVDYGYTF.

The DNA for the CDR3 is TGTGCCAGCAGTTATACAGGGGGGAGCGGCTATGGCTACACCTTC. Translated: CASSYTGGSGYGYTF. J is TRBJ1-2 and V is TRBV6-5; 8 nucleotides align to TRBD1. Germline CDR1 MNHEY, CDR2 SVGAGI. This CDR3 is 15 amino acids long. The V segment lost 3 bases and the J segment 4 bases; nucleotides outside the gene matches: 7.

The chain uses TRBV30 and TRBJ1-1; D is uncertain. The CDR3 totals 15 residues. Germline values: CDR1 GTSNPN, CDR2 SVGIG (reference sequence). V was clipped by 2 bases and J by 0 bases, with 13 bases between them. The CDR3 region is CAWSLGTPVNTEAFF. The CDR3 DNA follows: TGTGCCTGGAGTTTGGGCACCCCAGTGAACACTGAAGCTTTCTTT.

CDR3 nucleotides: TGTGCCAGCAGTATGACAGGGGGCGCGACAGATACGCAGTATTTT. Translating it yields CASSMTGGATDTQYF. The chain employs TRBV6-5 and TRBJ2-3; 10 positions agree with TRBD1. The CDR3 is 15 residues long. Germline CDR1 and CDR2: MNHEY and SVGAGI. The trim removed 5 bases at V and 3 bases at J, leaving 5 bases unmatched.

This clone came up once. The CDR3 reads CSARTPGGYTF. DNA of the CDR3: TGCAGTGCTAGGACACCCGGTGGCTACACCTTC. The chain combines TRBV20-1 with TRBJ1-2; D remains ambiguous. Germline V CDR1 and CDR2: DFQATT, SNEGSKA (reference sequence). Deletions cut 3 bases from V and 7 bases from J, with 9 bases between. This CDR3 comprises 11 residues.

This clone was picked up a small number of times. This chain links TRBV15 with TRBJ2-7; the match to TRBD2 covers 11 bases. The CDR3 is made up of 21 amino acids. The V gene's germline CDR1 is LNHNV and CDR2 YYDKDF (reference sequence). V was pared by 2 bases and J by 3 bases, with 21 bases of the junction left unmatched. Written as DNA, the CDR3 is TGTGCCACCAGCAGAATTCGCGGGGGCGCCCTACTAGCGGGAGACTACTACGAGCAGTACTTC. This sequence encodes CATSRIRGGALLAGDYYEQYF.

The chain is built from TRBV5-1 and TRBJ2-1; a weak D match, TRBD1 (6 bases). Trimming cost V 0 bases and J 6 bases, with 13 bases left between them. Germline loops: CDR1 SGHRS, CDR2 YFSETQ. The CDR3 loop spans 15 amino acids. CDR3 amino acids: CASSLGQGRGNEQFF. The CDR3 bases are TGCGCCAGCAGCTTGGGGCAGGGCAGGGGCAATGAGCAGTTCTTC.

The chain recombines TRBV9 with TRBJ1-1; D is unresolved. Trimming removed 2 bases at V and 1 base at J, with 6 bases between. The CDR3 covers 13 residues. Germline V gene sequence: CDR1 SGDLS, CDR2 YYNGEE. The CDR3 region is CASSVTANTEAFF. In nucleotides, the CDR3 is TGTGCCAGCAGCGTTACAGCGAACACTGAAGCTTTCTTT.

With respect to this clone: Other DNA sequences in this specimen translate into the identical CDR3. This chain connects TRBV5-1 to TRBJ2-1; TRBD1 might be the D (5 bases). CDR1 and CDR2 (germline): SGHRS, YFSETQ. The length of the CDR3 is 14 residues. The V and J ends lost 0 bases and 3 bases respectively, with 7 bases between them. CDR3 DNA: TGCGCCAGCAGCTTGGGACAGATCTACAATGAGCAGTTCTTC. Protein sequence: CASSLGQIYNEQFF.

The chain carries TRBV5-1 and TRBJ2-1; TRBD1 aligns across 7 bases. Germline V CDR1 and CDR2: SGHRS, YFSETQ. V lost 4 bases and J lost 5; bases outside the gene matches: 9. The CDR3 has 15 residues. The CDR3, as DNA: TGCGCCAGCAGCGCCTGGCAGGGGGTTAACAATGAGCAGTTCTTC. Residues: CASSAWQGVNNEQFF.